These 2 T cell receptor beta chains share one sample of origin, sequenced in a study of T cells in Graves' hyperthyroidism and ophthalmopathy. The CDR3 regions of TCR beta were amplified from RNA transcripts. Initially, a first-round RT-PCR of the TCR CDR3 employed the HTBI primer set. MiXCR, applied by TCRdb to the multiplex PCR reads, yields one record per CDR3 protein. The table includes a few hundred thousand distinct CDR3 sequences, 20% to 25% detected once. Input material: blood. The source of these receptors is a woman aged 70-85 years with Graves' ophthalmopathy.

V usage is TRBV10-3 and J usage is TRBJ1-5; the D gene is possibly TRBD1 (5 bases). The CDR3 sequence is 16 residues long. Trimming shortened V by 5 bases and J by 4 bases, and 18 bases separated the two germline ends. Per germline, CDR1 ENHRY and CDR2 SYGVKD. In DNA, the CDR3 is TGTGCCATCAGTAGTCCAGGGAGCGCGGGGAATCAGCCCCAGCATTTT. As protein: CAISSPGSAGNQPQHF.

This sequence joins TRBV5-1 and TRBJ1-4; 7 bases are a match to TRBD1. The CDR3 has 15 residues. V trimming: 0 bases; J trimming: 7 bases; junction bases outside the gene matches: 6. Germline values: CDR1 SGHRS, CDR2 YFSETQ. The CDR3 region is CASSLETGLGEKLFF. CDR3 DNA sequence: TGCGCCAGCAGCTTGGAGACAGGGTTAGGTGAAAAACTGTTTTTT.